The 19 T cell receptor beta chains below come from one sample, sequenced in a study of T cells in Graves' hyperthyroidism and ophthalmopathy (dated by TCRdb to between 2018 and 2020). The method behind the library was multiplex PCR. The sequencer was an Illumina HiSeq 2000. The TCR beta CDR3 regions were amplified from RNA transcripts. For the first round of RT-PCR on the TCR CDR3, the HTBI primer set was used together with the Qiagen OneStep RT-PCR kit. The raw public data were reprocessed by TCRdb itself: fastp quality trimming at Q25, MiXCR clonotype calling, in-frame beta chains only. One record per CDR3 amino acid sequence lists the most common genes and DNA. The sample contains hundreds of thousands of distinct CDR3 sequences, roughly 14% of them found a single time. Jointly, the top ten make up around 7.3% of the sample. Input material: blood. The receptors were gathered from a woman aged 18-29 years with Graves' hyperthyroidism.

This clonotype showed up many times. The DNA of the CDR3 is TGTGCCTATGAGCGGGGATACTACAATGAGCAGTTCTTC. This translates into CAYERGYYNEQFF. V usage is TRBV30 and J usage is TRBJ2-1, with TRBD2 matching 7 bases. The CDR3 runs 13 residues. Germline V lookup: CDR1 GTSNPN, CDR2 SVGIG (reference sequence). The trim removed 7 bases at V and 3 bases at J, leaving 6 bases unmatched.

On this clonotype itself: A read error may explain this, as a much larger clone is one base away. This chain links TRBV5-1 with TRBJ1-2; D is unresolved. The CDR3 spans 13 residues. Germline lookup yields CDR1 SGHRS and CDR2 YFSETQ. The CDR3 protein is CASSLEPNCGYTF. CDR3 nucleotides: TGCGCCAGCAGCTTGGAGCCGAACTGTGGCTACACCTTC.

In its sample, this clonotype was seen many times. V gene TRBV11-2 combines with J gene TRBJ2-7; D is unresolved. CDR1 is SGHAT, CDR2 FQNNGV, per germline. CDR3 size: 15 residues. Deletions cut 3 bases from V and 1 base from J, with 13 bases between. CDR3 residues: CASSFSIDGSYEQYF. In DNA form, the CDR3 reads TGTGCCAGCAGCTTTTCAATTGATGGATCCTACGAGCAGTACTTC.

In its sample, this clonotype was seen many times. The rearrangement joins TRBV28 to TRBJ2-7, with TRBD1 identical over 8 bases. Germline loops: CDR1 MDHEN, CDR2 SYDVKM. The V gene end was trimmed by 6 bases and the J gene end by 5 bases; junction bases not matched to a gene: 6. The length of the CDR3 is 13 residues. The CDR3 nucleotides read TGTGCCAGCAGGAGACAGGGGATGAACGAGCAGTACTTC. Protein product: CASRRQGMNEQYF.

This chain uses TRBV10-3 with TRBJ2-2; D unresolved. The CDR3 contains 13 residues. CDR1 and CDR2 (germline): ENHRY, SYGVKD. The V and J ends lost 0 bases and 8 bases respectively, with 7 bases between them. CDR3 in DNA: TGTGCCATCAGTGAGTCGCAGGCAGGGGAGCTGTTTTTT. Protein: CAISESQAGELFF.

In its sample, this clonotype was seen many times. This chain connects TRBV30 to TRBJ2-7; 8 bases line up with TRBD1. V trimming: 4 bases; J trimming: 3 bases; junction bases outside the gene matches: 5. The CDR3 is 13 amino acids. Per the germline V gene, CDR1 is GTSNPN and CDR2 is SVGIG (reference sequence). CDR3 in DNA: TGTGCCTGGACAGGGGGCGAGTACTACGAGCAGTACTTC. This encodes CAWTGGEYYEQYF.

With regard to this clonotype: A much larger clone lies a single base off, so this may be a read error. The gene calls are TRBV25-1 and TRBJ1-2; D uncertain. The CDR3 spans 14 residues. Germline-derived CDR1 and CDR2 are MGHDK and SYGVNS. Between the trimmed V and J ends, which lost 8 bases and 0 bases, there was a span of 13 bases. In DNA, the CDR3 is TGTGCCAGCTTATCAGGCAGAACTAACTATGGCTACACCTTC. It translates to CASLSGRTNYGYTF.

The chain recombines TRBV7-2 with TRBJ1-4; D uncertain. Looked up from germline, CDR1 is SGHTA and CDR2 is FQGNSA. Trimming took 4 bases from V and 3 from J, leaving 12 bases between them. The CDR3 is made up of 15 amino acids. As DNA, the CDR3 is TGTGCCAGCAGCTCCCGTCAGGACGCTAATGAAAAACTGTTTTTT. It is translated as CASSSRQDANEKLFF.

There are many counts of this clonotype. The gene calls are TRBV9 and TRBJ2-5; unclear D gene. Germline V gene data show CDR1 as SGDLS and CDR2 as YYNGEE. Trimming took off 0 bases at V and 5 bases at J, with 17 bases between the two ends. The CDR3 contains 16 residues. CDR3 nucleotides: TGTGCCAGCAGCGTAGAAGGAGACCCTCCGTGGGAGACCCAGTACTTC. Its translation is CASSVEGDPPWETQYF.

This clonotype was seen many times. This rearrangement joins TRBV7-2 to TRBJ2-5, with 9 bases matching TRBD1. Germline V gene sequence: CDR1 SGHTA, CDR2 FQGNSA. V trimming: 2 bases; J trimming: 5 bases; junction bases outside the gene matches: 9. CDR3 size: 16 residues. CDR3 bases: TGTGCCAGCAGCTTAAGTGGGACAGGGAATGCGGAGACCCAGTACTTC. Translated: CASSLSGTGNAETQYF.

This clonotype occurred many times. J is TRBJ1-2 and V is TRBV12-3 or TRBV12-4; 8 nucleotides align to TRBD1. The CDR3 sequence is 15 residues long. Trimming took 4 bases from V and 4 from J; bases not matched to a gene: 8. Written as DNA, the CDR3 is TGTGCCAGCAGTTCCCTTATCCAGGGGGCCTATGGCTACACCTTC. It encodes CASSSLIQGAYGYTF.

The sample holds many counts of this clonotype. This chain connects TRBV20-1 to TRBJ1-5; D gene unclear. The V end was cut by 5 bases, the J end by 5 bases, with 10 bases between. This CDR3 spans 12 amino acids. Germline-derived CDR1 and CDR2 are DFQATT and SNEGSKA (reference sequence). The CDR3: CSALHRDQPQHF. CDR3 bases: TGCAGTGCTTTACATAGAGATCAGCCCCAGCATTTT.

This clonotype was detected a few times. The chain has TRBV6-1 and TRBJ2-1; 8 bases align to TRBD2. Germline V gives CDR1 MNHNS, CDR2 SASEGT. V lost 5 bases and J lost 8; bases outside the gene matches: 14. The CDR3 is 16 amino acids. The CDR3 region is CASSPSGSSHSDEQFF. CDR3 bases: TGTGCCAGCAGTCCCAGCGGGAGCTCCCATTCCGATGAGCAGTTCTTC.

The chain has TRBV15 and TRBJ2-7, with D possibly TRBD1 on 6 matching bases. V was clipped by 0 bases and J by 2 bases, with 8 bases between them. The CDR3 loop spans 14 amino acids. CDR1 is LNHNV and CDR2 is YYDKDF in the germline V gene (reference sequence). DNA for the CDR3: TGTGCCACCAGCAGAGAATCAGGGGCCTACGAGCAGTACTTC. The encoded protein is CATSRESGAYEQYF. Using reference TRBV15 and TRBJ2-7 for the parts outside the CDR3, the full variable domain is DAMVIQNPRYQVTQFGKPVTLSCSQTLNHNVMYWYQQKSSQAPKLLFHYYDKDFNNEADTPDNFQSRRPNTSFCFLDIRSPGLGDTAMYLCATSRESGAYEQYFGPGTRLTVT.

This clonotype came up a few times. The chain carries TRBV5-8 and TRBJ2-2; no reliable D call. V lost 5 bases and J 2 bases, leaving 16 bases between the germline ends. The CDR3 is 16 residues long. In germline, CDR1 is SGHTS, CDR2 YDEGEE. The CDR3, as DNA: TGTGCCAGCAGGCGACTGGGGTGGGGAAACACCGGGGAGCTGTTTTTT. It codes for CASRRLGWGNTGELFF.

The chain uses TRBV7-9 and TRBJ2-7; TRBD2 matches at 7 bases. Unmatched junction bases numbered 8, after V lost 3 bases and J lost 3 bases. Germline V lookup: CDR1 SEHNR, CDR2 FQNEAQ (reference sequence). The length of the CDR3 is 15 residues. The CDR3 nucleotides read TGTGCCAGCAGCTTCGACAGAGGACTAGGCTACGAGCAGTACTTC. Protein: CASSFDRGLGYEQYF. The full variable domain, completed using reference TRBV7-9 and TRBJ2-7, is DTGVSQNPRHKITKRGQNVTFRCDPISEHNRLYWYRQTLGQGPEFLTYFQNEAQLEKSRLLSDRFSAERPKGSFSTLEIQRTEQGDSAMYLCASSFDRGLGYEQYFGPGTRLTVT.

The rearrangement joins TRBV5-5 to TRBJ2-6; 7 bases align to TRBD1. The germline CDR1 and CDR2 sequences are SGHKS and YYEKEE (reference sequence). This CDR3 region has 18 residues. The trim removed 0 bases at V and 3 bases at J, leaving 9 bases unmatched. CDR3 coding DNA: TGTGCCAGCAGCTTGGCCCCCTTCGCAGGGGGTGGGGCCAACGTCCTGACTTTC. Encoded protein: CASSLAPFAGGGANVLTF.

The chain joins TRBV6-1 to TRBJ2-5, with D perhaps given as TRBD1 or TRBD2 (5 bases each). V shed 6 bases and J shed 4 bases, with 9 bases lying between them. Per the germline V gene, CDR1 is MNHNS and CDR2 is SASEGT. This CDR3 spans 12 amino acids. The CDR3 coding sequence is TGTGCCAGCAGGGGGGATTTAGAGACCCAGTACTTC. Translated, it gives CASRGDLETQYF.

This clonotype was seen at least ten times. The genes are TRBV7-2 and TRBJ2-1; D is perhaps TRBD2 (5 bases). The V end was cut by 3 bases, the J end by 7 bases, with 16 bases between. CDR3 size: 15 residues. Germline-derived CDR1 and CDR2 are SGHTA and FQGNSA. The CDR3 sequence: CASSFDGERGNEQFF. The CDR3 DNA is TGTGCCAGCAGCTTCGATGGGGAGAGAGGTAATGAGCAGTTCTTC.